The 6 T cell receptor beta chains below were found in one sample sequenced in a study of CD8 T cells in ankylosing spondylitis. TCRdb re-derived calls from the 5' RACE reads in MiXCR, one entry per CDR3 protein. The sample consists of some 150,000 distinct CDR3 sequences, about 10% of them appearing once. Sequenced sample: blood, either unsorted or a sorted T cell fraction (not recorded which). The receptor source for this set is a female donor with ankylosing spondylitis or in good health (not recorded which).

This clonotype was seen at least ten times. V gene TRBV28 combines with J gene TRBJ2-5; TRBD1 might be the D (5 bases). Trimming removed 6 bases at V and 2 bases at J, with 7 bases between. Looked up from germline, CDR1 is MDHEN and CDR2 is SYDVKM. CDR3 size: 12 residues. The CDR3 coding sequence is TGTGCCAGCAGGACAGATCAAGAGACCCAGTACTTC. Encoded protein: CASRTDQETQYF.

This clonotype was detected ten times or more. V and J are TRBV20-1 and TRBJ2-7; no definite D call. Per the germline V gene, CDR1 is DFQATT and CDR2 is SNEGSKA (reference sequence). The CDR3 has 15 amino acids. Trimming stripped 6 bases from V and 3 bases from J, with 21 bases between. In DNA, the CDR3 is TGCAGTGCGGTTATCAGTAGTGAGGTCGTCTACGAGCAGTACTTC. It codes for CSAVISSEVVYEQYF.

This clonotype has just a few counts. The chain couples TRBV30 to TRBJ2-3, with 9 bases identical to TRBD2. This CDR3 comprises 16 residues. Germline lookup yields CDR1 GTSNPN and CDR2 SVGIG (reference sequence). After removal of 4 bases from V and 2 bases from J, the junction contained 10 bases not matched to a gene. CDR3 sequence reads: CAWKFFGGGATDTQYF. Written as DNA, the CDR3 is TGTGCCTGGAAGTTCTTTGGCGGGGGGGCCACAGATACGCAGTATTTT.

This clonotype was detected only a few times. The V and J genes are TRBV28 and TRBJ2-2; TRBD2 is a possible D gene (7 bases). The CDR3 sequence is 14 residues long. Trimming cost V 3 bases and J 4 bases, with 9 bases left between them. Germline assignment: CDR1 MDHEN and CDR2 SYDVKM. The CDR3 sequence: CASSLRGGTGELFF. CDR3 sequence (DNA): TGTGCCAGCAGTTTGAGGGGGGGCACCGGGGAGCTGTTTTTT.

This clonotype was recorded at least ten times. The CDR3 sequence: CASSFPLVGTDTQYF. CDR3 nucleotide sequence: TGTGCCAGCAGTTTCCCCCTCGTGGGTACAGATACGCAGTATTTT. The chain is built from TRBV12-3 or TRBV12-4 and TRBJ2-3; D remains unclear. The CDR3 has 15 amino acids. Trimming removed 3 bases at V and 3 bases at J, with 13 bases between.

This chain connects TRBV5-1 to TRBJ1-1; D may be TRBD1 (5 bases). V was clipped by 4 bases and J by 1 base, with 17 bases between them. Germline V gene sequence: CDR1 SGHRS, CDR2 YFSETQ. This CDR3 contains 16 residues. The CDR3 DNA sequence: TGCGCCAGCAGCCATGGGACTTCGAGGACGAACACTGAAGCTTTCTTT. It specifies CASSHGTSRTNTEAFF.